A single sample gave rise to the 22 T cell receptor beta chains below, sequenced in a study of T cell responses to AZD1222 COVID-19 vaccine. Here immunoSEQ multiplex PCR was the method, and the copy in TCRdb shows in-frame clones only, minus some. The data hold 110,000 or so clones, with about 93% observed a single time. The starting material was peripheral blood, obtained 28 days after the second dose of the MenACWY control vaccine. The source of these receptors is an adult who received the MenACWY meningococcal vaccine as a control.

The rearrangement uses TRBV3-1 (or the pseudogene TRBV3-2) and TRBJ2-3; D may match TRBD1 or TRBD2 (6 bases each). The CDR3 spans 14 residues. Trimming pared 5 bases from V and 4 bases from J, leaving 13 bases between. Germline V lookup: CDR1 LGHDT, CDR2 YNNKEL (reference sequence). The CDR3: CASSLRDTADTQYF. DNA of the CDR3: TGTGCCAGCAGCTTGCGGGACACAGCAGATACGCAGTATTTT.

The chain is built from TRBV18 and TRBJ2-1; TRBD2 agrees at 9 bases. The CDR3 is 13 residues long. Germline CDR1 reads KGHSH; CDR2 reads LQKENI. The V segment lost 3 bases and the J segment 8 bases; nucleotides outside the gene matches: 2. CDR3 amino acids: CASSPRTSDEQFF. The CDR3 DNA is TGTGCCAGCTCACCGAGGACTAGCGATGAGCAGTTCTTC.

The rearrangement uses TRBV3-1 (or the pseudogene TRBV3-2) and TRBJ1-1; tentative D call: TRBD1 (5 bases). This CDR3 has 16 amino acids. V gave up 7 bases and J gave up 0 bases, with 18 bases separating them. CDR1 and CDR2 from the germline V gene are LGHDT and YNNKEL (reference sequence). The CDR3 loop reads CASTSGRRGMNTEAFF. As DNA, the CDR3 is TGTGCCAGCACCTCTGGCAGGAGGGGAATGAACACTGAAGCTTTCTTT.

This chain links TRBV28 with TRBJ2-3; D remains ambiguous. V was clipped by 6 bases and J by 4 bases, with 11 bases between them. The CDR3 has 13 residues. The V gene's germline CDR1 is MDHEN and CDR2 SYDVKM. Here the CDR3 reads CASSGPRADTQYF. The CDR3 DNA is TGTGCCAGCAGCGGGCCTAGAGCAGATACGCAGTATTTT.

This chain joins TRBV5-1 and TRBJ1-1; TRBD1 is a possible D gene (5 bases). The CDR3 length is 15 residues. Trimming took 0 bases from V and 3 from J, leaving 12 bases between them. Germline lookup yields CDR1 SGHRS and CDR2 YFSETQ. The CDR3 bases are TGCGCCAGCAGCTTGGGTCCCAGGGCGGACACTGAAGCTTTCTTT. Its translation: CASSLGPRADTEAFF.

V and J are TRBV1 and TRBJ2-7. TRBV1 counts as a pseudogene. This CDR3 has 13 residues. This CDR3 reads CTSSQVVGYEQYV. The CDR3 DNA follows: TGCACCAGCAGCCAAGTGGTAGGGTACGAGCAGTACGTC.

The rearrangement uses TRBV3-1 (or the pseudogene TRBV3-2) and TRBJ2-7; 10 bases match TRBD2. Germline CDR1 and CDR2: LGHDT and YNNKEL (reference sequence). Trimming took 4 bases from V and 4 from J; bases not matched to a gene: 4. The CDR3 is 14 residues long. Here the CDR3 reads CASSLGGLAYEQYF. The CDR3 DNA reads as TGTGCCAGCAGCCTGGGGGGACTAGCGTACGAGCAGTACTTC.

The CDR3 DNA reads as TGTGCCACCAGCAGAGGCCGCGGGGGCTCCTACGAGCAGTACTTC. This sequence encodes CATSRGRGGSYEQYF. The chain joins TRBV15 to TRBJ2-7; 7 bases are shared with TRBD2. CDR1 is LNHNV and CDR2 is YYDKDF in the germline V gene (reference sequence). The CDR3 length is 15 residues. The V and J ends lost 1 base and 0 bases, in that order; junction bases with no gene match: 3.

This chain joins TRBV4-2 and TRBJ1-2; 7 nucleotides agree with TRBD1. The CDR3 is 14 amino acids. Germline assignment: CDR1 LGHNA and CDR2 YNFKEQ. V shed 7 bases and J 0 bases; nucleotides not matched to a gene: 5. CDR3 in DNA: TGTGCCAGCATCGGGACAGTAGCTAACTATGGCTACACCTTC. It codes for CASIGTVANYGYTF.

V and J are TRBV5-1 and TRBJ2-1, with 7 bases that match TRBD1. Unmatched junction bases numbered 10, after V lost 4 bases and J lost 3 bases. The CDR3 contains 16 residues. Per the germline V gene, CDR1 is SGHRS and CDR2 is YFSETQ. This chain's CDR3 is CASSPSRGQYYNEQFF. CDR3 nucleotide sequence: TGCGCCAGCAGCCCGAGCAGGGGACAGTACTACAATGAGCAGTTCTTC.

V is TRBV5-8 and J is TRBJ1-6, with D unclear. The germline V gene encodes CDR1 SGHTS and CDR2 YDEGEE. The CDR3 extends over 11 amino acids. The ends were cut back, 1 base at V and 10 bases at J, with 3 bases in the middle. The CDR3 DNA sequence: TGTGCCAGCAGCTTGAAATCACCCCTCCACTTT. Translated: CASSLKSPLHF.

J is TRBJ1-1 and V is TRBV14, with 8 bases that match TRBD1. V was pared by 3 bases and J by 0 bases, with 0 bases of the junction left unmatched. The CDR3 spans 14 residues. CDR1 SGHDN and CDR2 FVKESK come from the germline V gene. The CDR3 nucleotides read TGTGCCAGCAGCCACAGGGGGCTGAACACTGAAGCTTTCTTT. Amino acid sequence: CASSHRGLNTEAFF.

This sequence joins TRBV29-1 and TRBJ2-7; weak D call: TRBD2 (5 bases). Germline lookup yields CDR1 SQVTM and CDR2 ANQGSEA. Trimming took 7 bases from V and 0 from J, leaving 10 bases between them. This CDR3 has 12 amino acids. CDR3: CSGGPSSYEQYF. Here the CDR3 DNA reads TGCAGCGGCGGGCCTAGCTCCTACGAGCAGTACTTC.

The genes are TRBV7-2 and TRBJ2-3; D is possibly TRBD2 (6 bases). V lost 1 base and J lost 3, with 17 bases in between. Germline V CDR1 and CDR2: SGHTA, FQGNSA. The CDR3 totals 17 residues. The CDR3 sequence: CASSLVVGGEGTDTQYF. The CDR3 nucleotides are TGTGCCAGCAGCTTAGTGGTGGGGGGAGAGGGTACAGATACGCAGTATTTT.

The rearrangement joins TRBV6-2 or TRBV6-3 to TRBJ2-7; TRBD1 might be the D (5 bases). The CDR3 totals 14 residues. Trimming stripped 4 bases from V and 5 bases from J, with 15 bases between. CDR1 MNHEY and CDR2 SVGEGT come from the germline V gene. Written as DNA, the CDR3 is TGTGCCAGCAGTTTAGCTGGCAGGGAAAACGAGCAGTACGTC. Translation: CASSLAGRENEQYV.

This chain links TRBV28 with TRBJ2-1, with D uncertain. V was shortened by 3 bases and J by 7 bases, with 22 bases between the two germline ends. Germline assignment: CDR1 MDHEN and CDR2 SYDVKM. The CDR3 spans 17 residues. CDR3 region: CASSFRATRYLGNEQFF. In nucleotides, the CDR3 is TGTGCCAGCAGTTTTAGGGCTACGCGTTACCTTGGGAATGAGCAGTTCTTC. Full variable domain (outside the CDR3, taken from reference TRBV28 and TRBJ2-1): DVKVTQSSRYLVKRTGEKVFLECVQDMDHENMFWYRQDPGLGLRLIYFSYDVKMKEKGDIPEGYSVSREKKERFSLILESASTNQTSMYLCASSFRATRYLGNEQFFGPGTRLTVL.

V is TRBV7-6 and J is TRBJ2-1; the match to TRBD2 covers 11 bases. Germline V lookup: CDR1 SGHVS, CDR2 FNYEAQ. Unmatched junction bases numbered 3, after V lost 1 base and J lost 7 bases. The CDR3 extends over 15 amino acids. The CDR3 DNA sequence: TGTGCCAGCAGCTTAGGACTAGCGGGGAGGAATGAGCAGTTCTTC. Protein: CASSLGLAGRNEQFF.

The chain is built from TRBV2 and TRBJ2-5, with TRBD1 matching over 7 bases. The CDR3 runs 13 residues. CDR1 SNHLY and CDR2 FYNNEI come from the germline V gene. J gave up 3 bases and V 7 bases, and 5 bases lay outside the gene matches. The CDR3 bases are TGTGCCAGCACCATGGACAGGAAAGAGACCCAGTACTTC. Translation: CASTMDRKETQYF. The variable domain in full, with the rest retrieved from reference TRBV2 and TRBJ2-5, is EPEVTQTPSHQVTQMGQEVILRCVPISNHLYFYWYRQILGQKVEFLVSFYNNEISEKSEIFDDQFSVERPDGSNFTLKIRSTKLEDSAMYFCASTMDRKETQYFGPGTRLLVL.

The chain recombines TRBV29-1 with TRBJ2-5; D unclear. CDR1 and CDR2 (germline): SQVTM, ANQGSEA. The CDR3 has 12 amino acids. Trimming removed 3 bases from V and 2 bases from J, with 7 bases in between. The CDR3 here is CSVDLVQETQYF. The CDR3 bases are TGCAGCGTTGATTTAGTGCAAGAGACCCAGTACTTC.

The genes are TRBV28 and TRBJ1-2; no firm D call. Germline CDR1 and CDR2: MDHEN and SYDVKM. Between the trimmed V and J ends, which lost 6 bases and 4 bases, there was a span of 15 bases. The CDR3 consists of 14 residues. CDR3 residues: CASSSRPSSYGYTF. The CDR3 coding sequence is TGTGCCAGCAGCTCCAGGCCATCCTCCTATGGCTACACCTTC.

The CDR3 DNA is TGCGCCAGCAGCCCCAGACCGAACACTGAAGCTTTCTTT. Translation gives CASSPRPNTEAFF. The gene calls are TRBV5-1 and TRBJ1-1; D ambiguous. The germline V gene has CDR1 SGHRS and CDR2 YFSETQ. CDR3 length equals 13 residues. The ends were cut back, 4 bases at V and 1 base at J, with 8 bases in the middle.

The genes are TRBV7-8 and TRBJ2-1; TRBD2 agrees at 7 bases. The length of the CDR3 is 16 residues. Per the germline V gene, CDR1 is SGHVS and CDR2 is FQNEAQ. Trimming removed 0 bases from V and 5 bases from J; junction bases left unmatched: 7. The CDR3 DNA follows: TGTGCCAGCAGCTTAGCCGGGGGGAGCATGAACAATGAGCAGTTCTTC. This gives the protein CASSLAGGSMNNEQFF.